This passage covers 21 T cell receptor beta chains from one sample sequenced in a study of identical twins. TCRdb recomputed calls from the 5' RACE reads with MiXCR, one row per CDR3 protein. The sample includes about 500,000 distinct CDR3 sequences, roughly an eighth of them seen just once. The sample was also linked to a second study, of yellow fever vaccine responses in identical twins.

Sample: CD4+ T cells sorted from blood. Receptors were obtained from a woman in her late teens or twenties in good health.

This clonotype was seen a few times. This chain connects TRBV15 to TRBJ2-6, with D perhaps matching TRBD1 (6 bases). CDR1 and CDR2 (germline): LNHNV, YYDKDF (reference sequence). The CDR3 length is 17 residues. Trimming took off 0 bases at V and 3 bases at J, with 12 bases between the two ends. CDR3 region: CATSRDTKGVGANVLTF. For the CDR3, the DNA is TGTGCCACCAGCAGAGATACTAAGGGGGTTGGGGCCAACGTCCTGACTTTC.

This clonotype came up a few times. V and J are TRBV20-1 and TRBJ2-7, with 10 bases matching TRBD1. J lost 5 bases, V lost 7 bases, and 8 bases had no gene match. Germline V CDR1 and CDR2: DFQATT, SNEGSKA (reference sequence). The CDR3 covers 13 residues. The CDR3 DNA reads TGCAGTGGGGCGGGACAGGGGAACCACGAGCAGTACTTC. Its translation is CSGAGQGNHEQYF.

This clonotype was seen a handful of times. The rearrangement uses TRBV5-1 and TRBJ2-1, with 12 bases matching TRBD1. This CDR3 is built from 18 residues. V lost 4 bases, J lost 0 bases, and 8 bases stayed unmatched. Germline V gives CDR1 SGHRS, CDR2 YFSETQ. This chain's CDR3 is CASSPMGGQGASYNEQFF. CDR3 DNA: TGCGCCAGCAGCCCGATGGGGGGACAGGGGGCCTCCTACAATGAGCAGTTCTTC.

In this sample, this clonotype turned up a few times. The chain has TRBV20-1 and TRBJ2-4; 9 bases align to TRBD2. This CDR3 is 13 amino acids long. V gave up 4 bases and J gave up 8 bases; unmatched junction bases: 6. Germline CDR1 DFQATT, CDR2 SNEGSKA (reference sequence). The CDR3 region is CSANAGGRDIQYF. In DNA form, the CDR3 reads TGCAGTGCTAACGCAGGCGGGAGGGACATTCAGTACTTC.

There are many counts of this clonotype. This chain uses TRBV5-1 with TRBJ2-3; 9 bases map to TRBD1. With V trimmed by 4 bases and J by 4 bases, 4 bases remained unmatched. There are 14 residues in the CDR3. Germline assignment: CDR1 SGHRS and CDR2 YFSETQ. This CDR3 reads CASSQRQGADTQYF. Written as DNA, the CDR3 is TGCGCCAGCAGCCAGCGACAGGGGGCAGATACGCAGTATTTT.

This chain uses TRBV2 with TRBJ2-3, with D possibly being TRBD1 (6 bases). V lost 2 bases to trimming and J lost 0 bases, with 9 bases between them. Germline CDR1 reads SNHLY; CDR2 reads FYNNEI. The CDR3 sequence is 15 residues long. The CDR3 sequence is CASSEPGASTDTQYF. CDR3 DNA: TGTGCCAGCAGTGAACCAGGGGCGAGCACAGATACGCAGTATTTT.

This chain uses TRBV5-1 with TRBJ2-2, with D perhaps matching TRBD1 or TRBD2 (5 bases each). Germline CDR1 is SGHRS and CDR2 is YFSETQ. The CDR3 is 18 amino acids. The germline V and J ends were trimmed by 4 bases and 4 bases, with 23 bases remaining between them. The CDR3 DNA follows: TGCGCCAGCAGCCTCAACCCCGGGACCGGGCTTGGCACCGGGGAGCTGTTTTTT. This encodes CASSLNPGTGLGTGELFF.

This clonotype was seen a handful of times. V is TRBV5-1 and J is TRBJ2-7; 7 bases fit TRBD1. V lost 0 bases and J lost 4; bases outside the gene matches: 7. The length of the CDR3 is 15 residues. Germline values: CDR1 SGHRS, CDR2 YFSETQ. The CDR3 protein is CASSLGRTGQYEQYF. CDR3 sequence (DNA): TGCGCCAGCAGCTTGGGTCGGACAGGACAATACGAGCAGTACTTC. The entire variable domain, with the rest obtained from reference TRBV5-1 and TRBJ2-7, is as follows: KAGVTQTPRYLIKTRGQQVTLSCSPISGHRSVSWYQQTPGQGLQFLFEYFSETQRNKGNFPGRFSGRQFSNSRSEMNVSTLELGDSALYLCASSLGRTGQYEQYFGPGTRLTVT.

This clonotype has just a few counts. The genes are TRBV10-3 and TRBJ2-1; 10 nucleotides match TRBD2. Trimming cost V 1 base and J 8 bases; bases outside gene matches: 8. Germline CDR1 and CDR2: ENHRY and SYGVKD. The CDR3 consists of 16 residues. The CDR3 nucleotides are TGTGCCATCAGTGAGTTACCTAGCGGGGGTAGGGATGAGCAGTTCTTC. Its translation: CAISELPSGGRDEQFF.

This clonotype was seen only a few times. The chain combines TRBV5-6 with TRBJ2-7; 7 bases align to TRBD1. This CDR3 has 14 residues. With V trimmed by 4 bases and J by 2 bases, 6 bases remained unmatched. Germline CDR1 SGHDT, CDR2 YYEEEE. The CDR3 reads CASSIGTATYEQYF. DNA for the CDR3: TGTGCCAGCAGCATCGGGACAGCCACCTACGAGCAGTACTTC.

The rearrangement uses TRBV2 and TRBJ2-1, with D perhaps being TRBD1 or TRBD2 (6 bases each). CDR3 length: 14 residues. V was cut by 6 bases and J by 7 bases, with 16 bases left in between. Germline assignment: CDR1 SNHLY and CDR2 FYNNEI. Written as DNA, the CDR3 is TGTGCCAGCAGGCAATGGGGGGCGGGGAATGAGCAGTTCTTC. Amino acid sequence: CASRQWGAGNEQFF.

The chain links TRBV5-1 to TRBJ2-7; 12 bases agree with TRBD1. Germline CDR1 is SGHRS and CDR2 is YFSETQ. This CDR3 is 15 amino acids long. The J segment lost 2 bases and the V segment lost 3 bases, leaving 3 bases of the junction unmatched. The CDR3 coding sequence is TGCGCCAGCAGCTCTGGGACAGGGGGCCCCTACGAGCAGTACTTC. Amino acid sequence: CASSSGTGGPYEQYF.

This clonotype appeared a few times. The chain recombines TRBV15 with TRBJ2-3; TRBD1 or TRBD2 may be the D gene (6 bases each). With 6 bases removed from V and 1 base from J, the gap between germline ends came to 17 bases. CDR3 length: 16 residues. Looked up from germline, CDR1 is LNHNV and CDR2 is YYDKDF (reference sequence). In DNA form, the CDR3 reads TGTGCCACCAGTCCTTCTGGCGGGACACGCACAGATACGCAGTATTTT. Translating gives CATSPSGGTRTDTQYF. The variable domain in full, with the rest retrieved from reference TRBV15 and TRBJ2-3, is DAMVIQNPRYQVTQFGKPVTLSCSQTLNHNVMYWYQQKSSQAPKLLFHYYDKDFNNEADTPDNFQSRRPNTSFCFLDIRSPGLGDTAMYLCATSPSGGTRTDTQYFGPGTRLTVL.

The chain uses TRBV20-1 and TRBJ1-2; 10 bases are a match to TRBD1. Germline assignment: CDR1 DFQATT and CDR2 SNEGSKA (reference sequence). The V gene end was trimmed by 3 bases and the J gene end by 9 bases; junction bases not matched to a gene: 7. The CDR3 sequence is 13 residues long. The chain's CDR3 is CSASWTGGWSYTF. The CDR3 nucleotides read TGCAGTGCTAGTTGGACAGGGGGTTGGAGCTACACCTTC.

This clonotype was seen repeatedly, ten times or more. This chain joins TRBV2 and TRBJ2-3; 9 bases map to TRBD2. The CDR3 runs to 15 residues. The junction had 4 bases not matched to a gene; V was cut back by 2 bases and J by 4 bases. In germline, CDR1 is SNHLY, CDR2 FYNNEI. CDR3 loop: CASSESGRSSDTQYF. The CDR3 DNA sequence: TGTGCCAGCAGTGAAAGCGGGAGGAGTTCAGATACGCAGTATTTT.

This chain links TRBV28 with TRBJ1-2; D not resolved. CDR1 is MDHEN, CDR2 SYDVKM, per germline. V was pared by 2 bases and J by 6 bases, with 13 bases between. The CDR3 covers 14 residues. The CDR3 loop reads CASSLELEGNGYTF. CDR3 DNA: TGTGCCAGCAGTTTAGAATTAGAAGGCAATGGCTACACCTTC.

This clonotype appeared many times. The J gene is TRBJ2-4, the V gene TRBV29-1, with 10 bases fitting TRBD1. The V gene end was trimmed by 3 bases and the J gene end by 0 bases; junction bases not matched to a gene: 8. CDR3 length: 17 amino acids. The germline V gene encodes CDR1 SQVTM and CDR2 ANQGSEA. The CDR3 coding sequence is TGCAGCGTTGAGGGACAGGGGCGTGATCTAGCCAAAAACATTCAGTACTTC. Encoded protein: CSVEGQGRDLAKNIQYF.

This clonotype was seen repeatedly, ten times or more. The chain employs TRBV12-3 or TRBV12-4 and TRBJ2-5; D not resolved. V was cut by 6 bases and J by 1 base, with 12 bases left in between. This CDR3 has 14 amino acids. Here the CDR3 reads CASSFDGFQETQYF. CDR3 in DNA: TGTGCCAGCAGCTTCGATGGGTTCCAAGAGACCCAGTACTTC.

The V gene is TRBV11-2, the J gene TRBJ1-5; possible D gene TRBD1, 5 bases. Germline lookup yields CDR1 SGHAT and CDR2 FQNNGV. Trimming cost V 2 bases and J 2 bases, with 10 bases left between them. The CDR3 extends over 15 amino acids. DNA for the CDR3: TGTGCCAGCAGCTTATCTAGGGGTCGCAATCAGCCCCAGCATTTT. Its translation is CASSLSRGRNQPQHF.

This clonotype was seen only a few times. The CDR3 nucleotides are TGTGCCAGCAGCCAAGATCCGGGGGGACAGGGGAATTCACCCCTCCACTTT. This encodes CASSQDPGGQGNSPLHF. This chain uses TRBV3-1 with TRBJ1-6, with TRBD1 identical over 10 bases. CDR3 length: 17 amino acids. After removal of 0 bases from V and 7 bases from J, the junction contained 6 bases not matched to a gene. Germline CDR1 and CDR2: LGHDT and YNNKEL (reference sequence).

The chain uses TRBV4-3 and TRBJ2-7; maybe TRBD2 (5 bases). CDR1 is LGHNA, CDR2 YSLEER, per germline. Trimming cost V 0 bases and J 6 bases, with 12 bases left between them. The CDR3 is 14 amino acids. CDR3 nucleotide sequence: TGCGCCAGCAGCCAAGAGATGGCGGGTTTCGAGCAGTACTTC. Its translation: CASSQEMAGFEQYF.